This TCR beta chain derives from a study of shared clonotypes between healthy human individuals. Study in general: The donors, a couple of women and a few men, were aged 18 to 49. General observations from the study: Rarefaction exposed incomplete sorted-subset sequencing despite large depth.

Measured with immunoSEQ multiplex PCR; TCRdb has only the in-frame clones, and not every one. The table records around 580,000 clones, 98% of them present only once. As for this clone: Antigen: not known.

Naive CD8 cells lacked CD45RO and underwent positive selection for CCR7, leaving out terminally differentiated effector memory CD45RA+ cells. J lost 4 bases, V lost 7 bases, and 9 bases had no gene match. Per the germline V gene, CDR1 is MNHNS and CDR2 is SASEGT. The CDR3 loop spans 15 amino acids. The sequence was collected from a man aged 30-40 years in good health. The specimen sequenced was naive CD8+ T cells sorted from blood. This chain links TRBV6-1 with TRBJ1-5; TRBD1 agrees at 8 bases. The CDR3 sequence is CASTGRGLWNQPQHF. The CDR3 coding sequence is TGTGCCAGCACCGGCAGGGGGCTTTGGAATCAGCCCCAGCATTTT.